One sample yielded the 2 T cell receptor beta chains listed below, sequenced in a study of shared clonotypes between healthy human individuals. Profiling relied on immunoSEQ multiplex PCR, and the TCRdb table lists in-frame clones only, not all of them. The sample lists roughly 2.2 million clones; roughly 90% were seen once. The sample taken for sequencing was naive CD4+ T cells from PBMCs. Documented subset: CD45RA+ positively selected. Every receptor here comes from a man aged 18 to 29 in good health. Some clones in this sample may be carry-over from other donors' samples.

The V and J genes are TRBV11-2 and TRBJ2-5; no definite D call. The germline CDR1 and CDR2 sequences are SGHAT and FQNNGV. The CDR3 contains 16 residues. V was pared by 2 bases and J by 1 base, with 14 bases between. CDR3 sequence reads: CASSLILGRIQETQYF. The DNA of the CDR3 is TGTGCCAGCAGCTTAATTTTGGGCAGAATCCAAGAGACCCAGTACTTC.

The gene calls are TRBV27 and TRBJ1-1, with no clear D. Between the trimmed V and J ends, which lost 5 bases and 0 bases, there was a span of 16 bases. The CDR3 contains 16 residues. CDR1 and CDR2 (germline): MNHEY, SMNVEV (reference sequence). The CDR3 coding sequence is TGTGCCAGCAGTCGTAAGCCCTACGGCGTGAACACTGAAGCTTTCTTT. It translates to CASSRKPYGVNTEAFF.